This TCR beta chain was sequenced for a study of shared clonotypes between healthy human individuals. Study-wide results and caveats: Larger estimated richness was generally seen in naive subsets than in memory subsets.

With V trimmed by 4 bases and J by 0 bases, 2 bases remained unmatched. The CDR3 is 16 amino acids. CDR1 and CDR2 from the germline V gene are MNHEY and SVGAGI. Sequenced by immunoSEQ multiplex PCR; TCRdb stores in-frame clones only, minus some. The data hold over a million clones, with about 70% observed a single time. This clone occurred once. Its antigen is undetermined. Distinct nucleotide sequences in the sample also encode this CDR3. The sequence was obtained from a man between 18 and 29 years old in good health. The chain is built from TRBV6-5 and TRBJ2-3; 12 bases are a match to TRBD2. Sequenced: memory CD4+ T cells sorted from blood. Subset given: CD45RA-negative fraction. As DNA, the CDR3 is TGTGCCAGCAGTTCACTAGCGGGGGGAAGCACAGATACGCAGTATTTT. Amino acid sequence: CASSSLAGGSTDTQYF.